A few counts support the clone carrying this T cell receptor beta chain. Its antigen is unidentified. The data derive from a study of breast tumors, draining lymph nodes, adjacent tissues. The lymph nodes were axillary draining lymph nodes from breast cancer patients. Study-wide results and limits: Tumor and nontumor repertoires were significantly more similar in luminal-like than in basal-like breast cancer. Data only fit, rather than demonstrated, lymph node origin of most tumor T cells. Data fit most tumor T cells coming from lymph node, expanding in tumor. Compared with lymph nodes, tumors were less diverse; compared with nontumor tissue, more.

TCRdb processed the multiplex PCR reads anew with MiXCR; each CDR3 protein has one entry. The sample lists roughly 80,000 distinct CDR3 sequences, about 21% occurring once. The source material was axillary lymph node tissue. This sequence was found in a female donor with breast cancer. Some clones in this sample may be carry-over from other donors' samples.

DNA for the CDR3: TGTGCCAGCAGCTTAATGGGACAGCACAATGAGCAGTTCTTC. As protein: CASSLMGQHNEQFF. V usage is TRBV7-3 and J usage is TRBJ2-1; TRBD1 matches at 7 bases. The germline CDR1 and CDR2 sequences are SGHTA and FQGTGA. This CDR3 spans 14 amino acids. V gave up 1 base and J gave up 5 bases; unmatched junction bases: 2.